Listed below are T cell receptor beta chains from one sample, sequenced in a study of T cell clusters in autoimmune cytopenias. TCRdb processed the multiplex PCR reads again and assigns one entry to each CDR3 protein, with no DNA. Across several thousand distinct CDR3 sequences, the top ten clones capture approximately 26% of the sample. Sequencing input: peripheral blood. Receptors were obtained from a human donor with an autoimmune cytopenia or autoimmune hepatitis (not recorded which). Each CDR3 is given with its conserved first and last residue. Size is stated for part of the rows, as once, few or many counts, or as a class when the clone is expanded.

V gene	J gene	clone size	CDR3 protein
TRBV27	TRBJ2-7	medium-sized	CASSLEGGAYYEQYF
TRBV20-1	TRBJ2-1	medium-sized	CSARDPGQGRNEQFF
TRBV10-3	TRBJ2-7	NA	CAISDVQGGEQYF
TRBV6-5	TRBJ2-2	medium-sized	CASSYSSGGTNTGELFF
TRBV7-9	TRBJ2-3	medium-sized	CASSLGTSDATQYF
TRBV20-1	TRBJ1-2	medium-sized	CSARTGLNYGYTF
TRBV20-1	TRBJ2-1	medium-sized	CSAKGGRGNEQFF
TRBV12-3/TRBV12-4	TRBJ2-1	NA	CASSWGQGSYNEQFF
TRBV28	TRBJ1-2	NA	CASTDANYGYTF
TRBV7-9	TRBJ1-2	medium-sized	CASSREEGRGYGYTF
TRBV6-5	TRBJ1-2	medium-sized	CASEVEGGYGYTF
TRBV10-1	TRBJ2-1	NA	CASSVGTAYNEQFF
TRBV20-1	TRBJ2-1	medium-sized	CSARRGNEQFF
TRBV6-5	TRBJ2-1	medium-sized	CASSYRAPAGAGIGYNEQFF
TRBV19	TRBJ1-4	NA	CASSRWAGANEKLFF
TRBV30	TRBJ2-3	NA	CAWSVDRVPDTQYF
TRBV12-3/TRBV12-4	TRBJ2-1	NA	CASSPGTDYNEQFF
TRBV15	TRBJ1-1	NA	CATSPAVFGDTEAFF
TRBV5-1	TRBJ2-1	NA	CASRRDGLSYNEQFF
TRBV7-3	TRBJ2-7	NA	CASSPGGGKTYEQYF
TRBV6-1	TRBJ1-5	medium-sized	CASSEVGRQPQHF
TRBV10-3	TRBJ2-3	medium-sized	CAISESQGGSDTQYF